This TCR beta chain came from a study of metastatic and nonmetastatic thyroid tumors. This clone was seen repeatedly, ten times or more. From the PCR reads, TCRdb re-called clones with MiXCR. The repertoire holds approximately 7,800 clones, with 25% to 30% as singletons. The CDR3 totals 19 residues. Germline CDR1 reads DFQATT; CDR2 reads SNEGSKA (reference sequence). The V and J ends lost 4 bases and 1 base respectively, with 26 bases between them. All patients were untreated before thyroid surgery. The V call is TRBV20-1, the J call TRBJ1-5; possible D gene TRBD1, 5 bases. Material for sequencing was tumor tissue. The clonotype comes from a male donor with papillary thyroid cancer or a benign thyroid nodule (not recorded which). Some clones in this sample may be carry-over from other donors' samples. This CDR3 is CSAKSGPGPAASSNQPQHF. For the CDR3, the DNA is TGCAGTGCTAAATCAGGGCCGGGGCCGGCTGCATCAAGCAATCAGCCCCAGCATTTT.